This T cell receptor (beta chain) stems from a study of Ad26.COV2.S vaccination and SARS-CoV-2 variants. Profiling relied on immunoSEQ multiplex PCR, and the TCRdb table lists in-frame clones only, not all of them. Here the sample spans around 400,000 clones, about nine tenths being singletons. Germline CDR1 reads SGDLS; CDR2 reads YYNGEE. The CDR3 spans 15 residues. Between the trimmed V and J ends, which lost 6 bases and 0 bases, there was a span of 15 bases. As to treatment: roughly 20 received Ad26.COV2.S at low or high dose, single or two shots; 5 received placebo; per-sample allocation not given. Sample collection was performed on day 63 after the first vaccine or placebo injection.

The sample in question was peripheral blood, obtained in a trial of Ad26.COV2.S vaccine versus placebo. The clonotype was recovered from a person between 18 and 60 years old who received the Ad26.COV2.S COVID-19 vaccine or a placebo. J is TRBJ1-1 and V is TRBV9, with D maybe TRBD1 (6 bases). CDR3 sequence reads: CASTSGGAMNTEAFF. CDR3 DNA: TGTGCCAGCACCTCGGGGGGGGCTATGAACACTGAAGCTTTCTTT.